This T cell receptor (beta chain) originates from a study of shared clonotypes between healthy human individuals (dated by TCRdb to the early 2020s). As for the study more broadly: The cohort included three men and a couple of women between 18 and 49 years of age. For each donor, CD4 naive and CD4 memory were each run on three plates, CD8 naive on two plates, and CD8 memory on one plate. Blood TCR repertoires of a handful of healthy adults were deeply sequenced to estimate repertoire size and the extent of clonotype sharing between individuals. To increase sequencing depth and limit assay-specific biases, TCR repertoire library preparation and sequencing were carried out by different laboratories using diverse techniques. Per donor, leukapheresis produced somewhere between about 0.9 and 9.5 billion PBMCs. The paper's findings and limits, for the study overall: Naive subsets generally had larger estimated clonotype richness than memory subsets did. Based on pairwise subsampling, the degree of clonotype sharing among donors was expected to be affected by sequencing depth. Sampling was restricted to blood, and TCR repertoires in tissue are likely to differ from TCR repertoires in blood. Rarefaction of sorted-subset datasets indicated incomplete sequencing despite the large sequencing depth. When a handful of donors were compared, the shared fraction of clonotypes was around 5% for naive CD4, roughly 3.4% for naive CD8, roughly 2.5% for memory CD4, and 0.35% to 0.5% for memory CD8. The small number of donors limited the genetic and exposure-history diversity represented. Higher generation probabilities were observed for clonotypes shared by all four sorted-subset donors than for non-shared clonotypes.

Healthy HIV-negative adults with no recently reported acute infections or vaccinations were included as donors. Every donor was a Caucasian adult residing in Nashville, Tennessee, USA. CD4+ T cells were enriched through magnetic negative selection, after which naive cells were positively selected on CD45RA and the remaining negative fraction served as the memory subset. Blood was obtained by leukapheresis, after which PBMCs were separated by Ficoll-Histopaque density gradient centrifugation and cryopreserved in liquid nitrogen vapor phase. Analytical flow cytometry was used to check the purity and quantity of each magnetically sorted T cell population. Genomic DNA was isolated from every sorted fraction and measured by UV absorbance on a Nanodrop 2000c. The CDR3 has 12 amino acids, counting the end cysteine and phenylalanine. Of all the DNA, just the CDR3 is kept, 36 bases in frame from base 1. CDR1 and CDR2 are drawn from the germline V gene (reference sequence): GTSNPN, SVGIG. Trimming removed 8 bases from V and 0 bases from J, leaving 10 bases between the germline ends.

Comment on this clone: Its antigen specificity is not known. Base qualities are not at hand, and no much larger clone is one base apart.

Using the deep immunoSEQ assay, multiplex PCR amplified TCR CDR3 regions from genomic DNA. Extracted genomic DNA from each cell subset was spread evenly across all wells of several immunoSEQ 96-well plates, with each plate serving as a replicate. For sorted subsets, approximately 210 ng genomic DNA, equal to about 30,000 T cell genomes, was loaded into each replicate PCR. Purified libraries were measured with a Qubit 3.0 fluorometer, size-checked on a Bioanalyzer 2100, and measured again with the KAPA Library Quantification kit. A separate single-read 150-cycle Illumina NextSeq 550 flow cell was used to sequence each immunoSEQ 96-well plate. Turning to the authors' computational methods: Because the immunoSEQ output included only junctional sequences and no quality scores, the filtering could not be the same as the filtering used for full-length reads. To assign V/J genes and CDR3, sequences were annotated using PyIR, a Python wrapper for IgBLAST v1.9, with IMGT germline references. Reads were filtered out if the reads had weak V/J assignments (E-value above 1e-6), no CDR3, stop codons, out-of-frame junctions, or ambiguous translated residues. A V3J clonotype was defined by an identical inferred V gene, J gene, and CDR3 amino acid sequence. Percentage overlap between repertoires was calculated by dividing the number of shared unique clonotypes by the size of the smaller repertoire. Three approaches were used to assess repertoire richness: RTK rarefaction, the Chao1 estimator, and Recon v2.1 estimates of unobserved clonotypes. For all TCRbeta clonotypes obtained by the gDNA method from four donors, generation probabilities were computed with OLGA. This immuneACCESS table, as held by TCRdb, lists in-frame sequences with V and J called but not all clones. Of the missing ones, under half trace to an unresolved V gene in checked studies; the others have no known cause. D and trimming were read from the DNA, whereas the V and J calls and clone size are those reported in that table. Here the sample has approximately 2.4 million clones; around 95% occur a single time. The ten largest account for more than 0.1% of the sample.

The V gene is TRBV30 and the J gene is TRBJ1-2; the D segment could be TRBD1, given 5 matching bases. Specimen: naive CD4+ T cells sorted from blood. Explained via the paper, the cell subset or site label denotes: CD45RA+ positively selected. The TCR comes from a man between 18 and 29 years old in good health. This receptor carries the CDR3 CAGGTSNYGYTF. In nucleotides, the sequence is TGTGCCGGGGGGACCTCTAACTATGGCTACACCTTC.